The T cell receptor beta chain under discussion was sequenced for a study of human versus mouse CDR3 diversity and MHC coevolution. The study's findings and limits: Mice had fewer CDR3 deletions and insertions than humans on average. By iCHAO1, human TCR beta clonotypes numbered roughly 1.7 million, the most.

The CDR3 is 15 residues long. Germline loops: CDR1 SGHVS, CDR2 FQNEAQ. Between the trimmed V and J ends, which lost 5 bases and 7 bases, there was a span of 18 bases. As regards this clone: Its antigen is as yet unknown. This sample also contains other DNA sequences that code for the same CDR3.

Clones were read by immunoSEQ multiplex PCR, and TCRdb kept only the in-frame ones, dropping some. Here the sample spans 75,000 to 90,000 clones, 90% to 95% being singletons. Sequenced material: naive CD4+ T cells from blood. Subset described: CD45RO-negative CD62L-positive naive CD4 T cells. The J gene is TRBJ2-1, the V gene TRBV7-8; possible D gene TRBD2, 5 bases. The receptor's source is a person aged 30 to 69 in good health. In nucleotides, the CDR3 is TGTGCCAGCAGCCCAGCAGGACTGGCTGTTAATGAGCAGTTCTTC. Amino acid sequence: CASSPAGLAVNEQFF.